At least ten counts were recorded for the clone carrying this T cell receptor beta chain. Its antigen remains unknown. Using quantitative 5'-RACE with molecular barcodes, the authors made TCR beta libraries. TCRdb analysed the 5' RACE reads with MiXCR anew, one entry per CDR3 protein. The sample contains just over 300,000 distinct CDR3 sequences, about 20% of which appear only once. This CDR3 has 15 amino acids. Trimming shortened V by 0 bases and J by 4 bases, and 14 bases separated the two germline ends. Germline CDR1 and CDR2: SGHRS and YFSETQ. This entry is derived from a study of CD8 T cells in ankylosing spondylitis. Study conclusions and caveats: Disease-associated clones were reportedly significantly overrepresented in matched ankylosing spondylitis synovial fluid. Before this, some motif variants had been reported in reactive arthritis synovial fluid and blood.

The sequenced material came from blood, either unsorted or a sorted T cell fraction (not recorded which). The receptor was isolated from a female donor with ankylosing spondylitis or in good health (not recorded which). The chain recombines TRBV5-1 with TRBJ2-7; TRBD2 might be the D (5 bases). CDR3 bases: TGCGCCAGCAGCTTGGGTGGGAGAGTCAGGTACGAGCAGTACTTC. This encodes CASSLGGRVRYEQYF.